The 18 T cell receptor beta chains in this list originate from one sample, sequenced in a study of blood T cell repertoires in COVID-19. TCRdb keeps only in-frame clones here, not all; method: immunoSEQ multiplex PCR. The table lists about 200,000 clones, 85% to 90% of them singletons. Material for sequencing was peripheral blood. The source is a man aged 55-75 years with acute or convalescent COVID-19.

J is TRBJ1-2 and V is TRBV7-9; 9 bases are shared with TRBD1. Germline V gene sequence: CDR1 SEHNR, CDR2 FQNEAQ (reference sequence). J gave up 4 bases and V 5 bases, and 14 bases lay outside the gene matches. The CDR3 runs 17 residues. The CDR3 nucleotides are TGTGCCAGCAGCGTAGACTACCGGGACAGGGATCTCTATGGCTACACCTTC. Protein sequence: CASSVDYRDRDLYGYTF.

This rearrangement joins TRBV18 to TRBJ2-7, with TRBD1 as a possible D gene (5 bases). CDR1 is KGHSH and CDR2 is LQKENI in the germline V gene. V was shortened by 5 bases and J by 3 bases, with 17 bases between the two germline ends. The CDR3 totals 15 residues. CDR3 in amino acids: CASSATQGTLYEQYF. CDR3 sequence (DNA): TGTGCCAGCTCAGCAACGCAGGGAACACTCTACGAGCAGTACTTC. Together with reference TRBV18 and TRBJ2-7, the CDR3 gives the full variable domain: NAGVMQNPRHLVRRRGQEARLRCSPMKGHSHVYWYRQLPEEGLKFMVYLQKENIIDESGMPKERFSAEFPKEGPSILRIQQVVRGDSAAYFCASSATQGTLYEQYFGPGTRLTVT.

J is TRBJ1-2 and V is TRBV25-1; TRBD1 matches at 8 bases. CDR3 length equals 16 residues. Germline V lookup: CDR1 MGHDK, CDR2 SYGVNS. J lost 6 bases, V lost 6 bases, and 15 bases had no gene match. In nucleotides, the CDR3 is TGTGCCAGCAGGGACGCCTCGGACAGGGCAACGAATGGCTACACCTTC. This translates into CASRDASDRATNGYTF.

A note on this clone: Other nucleotide sequences from this sample produce the same CDR3. The genes are TRBV6-5 and TRBJ2-5; 7 bases are shared with TRBD1. CDR3 size: 13 residues. Looked up from germline, CDR1 is MNHEY and CDR2 is SVGAGI. J was trimmed by 3 bases and V by 5 bases; bases with no gene match: 3. CDR3 sequence: CASSRTGKETQYF. CDR3 in DNA: TGTGCCAGCAGTAGGACAGGAAAAGAGACCCAGTACTTC.

CDR3: CASSTDRGLYNEQFF. Here the CDR3 DNA reads TGTGCCAGTAGTACGGACAGGGGGCTATACAATGAGCAGTTCTTC. The rearrangement uses TRBV19 and TRBJ2-1, with 11 bases identical to TRBD1. The ends lost 4 bases at V and 4 bases at J; junction bases unmatched: 3. Per germline, CDR1 LNHDA and CDR2 SQIVND (reference sequence). The CDR3 length is 15 residues.

The rearrangement uses TRBV19 and TRBJ1-3; D ambiguous. This CDR3 is 16 amino acids long. Germline CDR1 and CDR2: LNHDA and SQIVND (reference sequence). V was cut by 1 base and J by 0 bases, with 10 bases left in between. DNA of the CDR3: TGTGCCAGTAGTATAGCAGCGGGCGGCTCTGGAAACACCATATATTTT. Residues: CASSIAAGGSGNTIYF. Full variable domain (remainder filled in from reference TRBV19 and TRBJ1-3): DGGITQSPKYLFRKEGQNVTLSCEQNLNHDAMYWYRQDPGQGLRLIYYSQIVNDFQKGDIAEGYSVSREKKESFPLTVTSAQKNPTAFYLCASSIAAGGSGNTIYFGEGSWLTVV.

The V call is TRBV7-2, the J call TRBJ2-3; unclear D gene. Deletions cut 2 bases from V and 4 bases from J, with 10 bases between. The germline gives CDR1 SGHTA, CDR2 FQGNSA. CDR3 size: 14 residues. The chain's CDR3 is CASSLNRLSDTQYF. In DNA form, the CDR3 reads TGTGCCAGCAGCTTAAATCGTTTGTCAGATACGCAGTATTTT.

The V and J genes are TRBV5-1 and TRBJ1-1; 7 positions match TRBD1. The germline V gene has CDR1 SGHRS and CDR2 YFSETQ. The J segment lost 0 bases and the V segment lost 4 bases, leaving 6 bases of the junction unmatched. The CDR3 covers 15 residues. The chain's CDR3 is CASSHTGALNTEAFF. The CDR3 DNA is TGCGCCAGCAGCCATACAGGGGCCCTGAACACTGAAGCTTTCTTT.

This clone was seen once. The V call is TRBV6-2 or TRBV6-3, the J call TRBJ2-7, with a possible D match to TRBD1 (5 bases). Germline V gene lookup returns CDR1 MNHEY and CDR2 SVGEGT. CDR3 size: 15 residues. Trimming took 6 bases from V and 2 from J, leaving 17 bases between them. The CDR3 region is CASSSTGVPTYEQYF. In DNA, the CDR3 is TGTGCCAGCAGCTCCACAGGAGTCCCGACCTACGAGCAGTACTTC.

CDR3 protein: CASSEARAPSAFF. CDR3 sequence (DNA): TGTGCCAGCAGTGAGGCCAGGGCGCCTTCAGCTTTCTTT. The V call is TRBV25-1, the J call TRBJ1-1, with D tentatively TRBD1 (5 bases). Germline CDR1 is MGHDK and CDR2 is SYGVNS. Trimming took 3 bases from V and 10 from J, leaving 15 bases between them. The CDR3 covers 13 residues. The full variable domain, with the rest looked up from reference TRBV25-1 and TRBJ1-1, is EADIYQTPRYLVIGTGKKITLECSQTMGHDKMYWYQQDPGMELHLIHYSYGVNSTEKGDLSSESTVSRIRTEHFPLTLESARPSHTSQYLCASSEARAPSAFFGQGTRLTVV.

This clone was seen a single time. This chain uses TRBV19 with TRBJ1-1, with D possibly matching TRBD1 (5 bases). V lost 1 base, J lost 4 bases, and 10 bases lay in between. Germline loops: CDR1 LNHDA, CDR2 SQIVND (reference sequence). The CDR3 runs 14 residues. The CDR3 loop is CASSIGGDITEAFF. The CDR3, as DNA: TGTGCCAGTAGTATAGGGGGGGATATCACTGAAGCTTTCTTT.

Only one count was recorded for this clone. The chain recombines TRBV7-6 with TRBJ1-1; maybe TRBD1 (5 bases). V shed 5 bases and J shed 2 bases, with 15 bases lying between them. Germline assignment: CDR1 SGHVS and CDR2 FNYEAQ. This CDR3 comprises 15 residues. The CDR3 loop reads CASSQMQGTNTEAFF. CDR3 bases: TGTGCCAGCAGCCAGATGCAGGGTACCAACACTGAAGCTTTCTTT.

J is TRBJ1-1 and V is TRBV9; tentatively, D is TRBD1 (6 bases). The CDR3 is 14 residues long. Trimming stripped 4 bases from V and 0 bases from J, with 10 bases between. Per the germline V gene, CDR1 is SGDLS and CDR2 is YYNGEE. The CDR3: CASSPGHLNTEAFF. The CDR3 bases are TGTGCCAGCAGCCCGGGACATCTGAACACTGAAGCTTTCTTT.

The chain carries TRBV19 and TRBJ1-4, with 9 bases fitting TRBD1. The CDR3 extends over 14 amino acids. Germline V gene sequence: CDR1 LNHDA, CDR2 SQIVND (reference sequence). J was trimmed by 7 bases and V by 3 bases; bases with no gene match: 3. The CDR3 DNA reads as TGTGCCAGTAGTATCGGGACAGGGTTTGAAAAACTGTTTTTT. Amino acid sequence: CASSIGTGFEKLFF. Variable domain in full (rest from reference TRBV19 and TRBJ1-4): DGGITQSPKYLFRKEGQNVTLSCEQNLNHDAMYWYRQDPGQGLRLIYYSQIVNDFQKGDIAEGYSVSREKKESFPLTVTSAQKNPTAFYLCASSIGTGFEKLFFGSGTQLSVL.

This clone was recorded once. The V call is TRBV11-2, the J call TRBJ2-2, with unresolved D. CDR3 size: 16 residues. Germline V gene sequence: CDR1 SGHAT, CDR2 FQNNGV. Trimming shortened V by 0 bases and J by 0 bases, and 8 bases separated the two germline ends. CDR3 nucleotide sequence: TGTGCCAGCAGCTTAGATACGGCGGCGAACACCGGGGAGCTGTTTTTT. Translation gives CASSLDTAANTGELFF.

The chain has TRBV29-1 and TRBJ2-5; D gene unclear. This CDR3 has 14 amino acids. Germline V lookup: CDR1 SQVTM, CDR2 ANQGSEA. V was shortened by 6 bases and J by 1 base, with 15 bases between the two germline ends. Written as DNA, the CDR3 is TGCAGCGTCGCGAGTAGAGTTTTCCAAGAGACCCAGTACTTC. It encodes CSVASRVFQETQYF.

In DNA form, the CDR3 reads TGTGCCAGCAGTTACCGTGTGACTATGAACACTGAAGCTTTCTTT. Translating gives CASSYRVTMNTEAFF. V usage is TRBV6-5 and J usage is TRBJ1-1; D is unclear. Germline assignment: CDR1 MNHEY and CDR2 SVGAGI. V was pared by 2 bases and J by 0 bases, with 10 bases between. The CDR3 consists of 15 residues.

CDR3 loop: CASSAGYSNQPQHF. As DNA, the CDR3 is TGTGCCAGCAGCGCGGGCTATAGCAATCAGCCCCAGCATTTT. This chain joins TRBV2 and TRBJ1-5; no definite D call. V lost 6 bases and J lost 0, with 9 bases in between. The germline CDR1 and CDR2 sequences are SNHLY and FYNNEI. The CDR3 has 14 residues.